This entry lists 11 T cell receptor beta chains sequenced from one sample in a study of blood T cells in healthy people across ages. A sample-barcoded 5' primer and a J-beta primer mix were used in a second PCR of about 7 to 11 cycles. TCRdb processed the 5' RACE reads anew with MiXCR; each CDR3 protein has one entry. This table has 650,000 to 1,000,000 distinct CDR3 sequences, about half appearing once. Specimen: blood. The receptors here all came from a man aged 80 or over in good health.

This clonotype was seen at least ten times. This sequence joins TRBV7-3 and TRBJ2-7, with a possible D match to TRBD1 (5 bases). V was trimmed by 4 bases and J by 6 bases, leaving 13 bases between them. This CDR3 has 13 amino acids. Germline V gives CDR1 SGHTA, CDR2 FQGTGA. CDR3 sequence reads: CASSSQGTSEQYF. The CDR3 DNA is TGTGCCAGCAGCTCTCAGGGAACCTCCGAGCAGTACTTC.

The table lists this clonotype with a few counts. The chain links TRBV6-6 to TRBJ2-5, with D possibly being TRBD2 (5 bases). V was cut by 6 bases and J by 7 bases, with 21 bases left in between. CDR1 is MNHNY and CDR2 is SVGAGI in the germline V gene (reference sequence). The CDR3 is 15 amino acids. For the CDR3, the DNA is TGTGCCAGCAGCGAAATTGCGGACTCTCGAGGGACCCAGTACTTC. This codes for CASSEIADSRGTQYF.

This clonotype was observed a single time. Here the CDR3 DNA reads TGTGCCAGCAGCGCACGTCCCAGGGGGGGAAGTCGAGCTTTCTTT. This encodes CASSARPRGGSRAFF. The rearrangement links TRBV27 to TRBJ1-1; TRBD1 aligns across 7 bases. This CDR3 contains 15 residues. The J segment lost 10 bases and the V segment lost 6 bases, leaving 17 bases of the junction unmatched. Germline V gives CDR1 MNHEY, CDR2 SMNVEV (reference sequence).

The chain combines TRBV25-1 with TRBJ1-4; a possible D gene is TRBD1 (5 bases). This CDR3 comprises 10 residues. Deletions cut 6 bases from V and 11 bases from J, with 7 bases between. Germline CDR1 MGHDK, CDR2 SYGVNS. CDR3 region: CASRGDKLFF. The DNA of the CDR3 is TGTGCCAGCAGGGGGGATAAACTGTTTTTT.

Turning to this clonotype: With a much larger clone just one base away, this may be a read error. V gene TRBV6-2 or TRBV6-3 combines with J gene TRBJ2-1; D gene uncertain. The CDR3 runs to 12 residues. V dropped 5 bases and J dropped 10 bases, with 12 bases sitting between them. Germline CDR1 reads MNHEY; CDR2 reads SVGEGT. The chain's CDR3 is CASSATSYEQFF. The CDR3 DNA is TGTGCCAGCAGTGCGACATCCTACGAGCAGTTCTTC.

The genes are TRBV6-1 and TRBJ2-5, with 15 positions matching TRBD2. Germline values: CDR1 MNHNS, CDR2 SASEGT. With 7 bases clipped from V and 4 bases from J, the junction kept 4 bases outside the gene matches. This CDR3 comprises 15 residues. The CDR3 DNA follows: TGTGCCAGCATCAGGACTAGCGGGGGGGGAGAGACCCAGTACTTC. This gives the protein CASIRTSGGGETQYF.

The chain's CDR3 is CASSQTSDYEQYF. As DNA, the CDR3 is TGTGCCAGCAGTCAAACTAGCGACTACGAGCAGTACTTC. The chain carries TRBV6-5 and TRBJ2-7; TRBD2 matches 7 bases. CDR3 size: 13 residues. Germline CDR1 is MNHEY and CDR2 is SVGAGI. Trimming cost V 5 bases and J 3 bases; bases outside gene matches: 4.

This chain links TRBV29-1 with TRBJ2-5; the D gene could be TRBD1 or TRBD2 (5 bases each). This CDR3 has 13 amino acids. CDR1 is SQVTM and CDR2 is ANQGSEA in the germline V gene. Trimming pared 3 bases from V and 9 bases from J, leaving 17 bases between. The CDR3 coding sequence is TGCAGCGTTGATAGGGACGGATCCCAGGCCCAGTACTTC. Its translation: CSVDRDGSQAQYF.

As concerns this clonotype: The junction and the germline gene differ at one end; a read error may be behind it. V usage is TRBV7-3 and J usage is TRBJ2-3; 12 bases are shared with TRBD2. Germline loops: CDR1 SGHTA, CDR2 FQGTGA. There are 17 residues in the CDR3. This chain's CDR3 is CASSLRLAGDGGDAQYF. CDR3 in DNA: TGTGCCAGCAGCTTAAGACTAGCGGGAGATGGTGGAGATGCGCAGTATTTT.

This clonotype was picked up many times. The chain combines TRBV11-2 with TRBJ2-1; 8 nucleotides match TRBD2. The germline gives CDR1 SGHAT, CDR2 FQNNGV. Trimming at V came to 6 bases and at J to 7 bases, leaving 2 bases not matched to a gene. The CDR3 is 12 residues long. DNA of the CDR3: TGTGCCAGCAGAAGACTAGCGAATGAGCAGTTCTTC. It yields the protein CASRRLANEQFF.

The chain recombines TRBV25-1 with TRBJ1-2, with D possibly matching TRBD1 (5 bases). Germline lookup yields CDR1 MGHDK and CDR2 SYGVNS. With 7 bases removed from V and 4 bases from J, the gap between germline ends came to 13 bases. The CDR3 contains 13 residues. DNA of the CDR3: TGTGCCAGCACTCGCGGGGCCGGCTATGGCTACACCTTC. Translated: CASTRGAGYGYTF.